A selection of T cell receptor beta chains follows, all from one sample in a study of Ad26.COV2.S vaccination and SARS-CoV-2 variants. Libraries were prepared by immunoSEQ multiplex PCR; TCRdb keeps only in-frame clonotypes and omits some of them. The sample contains more than 400,000 clones, about nine tenths of which appear only once. The source material was peripheral blood, sampled in a trial of Ad26.COV2.S vaccine versus placebo. These receptors came from a person between 18 and 60 years old who received the Ad26.COV2.S COVID-19 vaccine or a placebo. CDR3s include the opening cysteine and the closing phenylalanine or tryptophan. A D gene is named only where the DNA matches it firmly. Only some rows state a clone size, as once, few, many or a class for expanded clones.

d_call: -
clone_size: -
v_call: TRBV2
j_call: TRBJ2-1
cdr3_aa: CASSQGDNEQFF
cdr3_nt: TGTGCCAGCAGTCAGGGAGACAATGAGCAGTTCTTC

d_call: TRBD1
clone_size: medium-sized
v_call: TRBV6-2/TRBV6-3
j_call: TRBJ1-5
cdr3_aa: CASSSGTENQPQHF
cdr3_nt: TGTGCCAGCAGCTCCGGGACAGAGAATCAGCCCCAGCATTTT

d_call: -
clone_size: -
v_call: TRBV7-2
j_call: TRBJ2-3
cdr3_aa: CASSPGGSNTDTQYF
cdr3_nt: TGTGCCAGCAGCCCAGGAGGAAGCAACACAGATACGCAGTATTTT

d_call: -
clone_size: once
v_call: TRBV6-5
j_call: TRBJ2-7
cdr3_aa: CASSNGGYEQYF
cdr3_nt: TGTGCCAGCTCTAATGGGGGCTACGAGCAGTACTTC

d_call: TRBD1
clone_size: -
v_call: TRBV5-4
j_call: TRBJ2-7
cdr3_aa: CASSTGTGTYEQYF
cdr3_nt: TGTGCCAGCAGCACAGGGACAGGCACCTACGAGCAGTACTTC

d_call: -
clone_size: once
v_call: TRBV27
j_call: TRBJ1-1
cdr3_aa: CASSLISNTEAFF
cdr3_nt: TGTGCCAGCAGTTTAATATCTAACACTGAAGCTTTCTTT

d_call: -
clone_size: -
v_call: TRBV28
j_call: TRBJ1-3
cdr3_aa: CASSLLEGGKQTIYF
cdr3_nt: TGTGCCAGCAGTTTACTAGAAGGGGGGAAACAGACCATATATTTT

d_call: TRBD1
clone_size: -
v_call: TRBV19
j_call: TRBJ1-1
cdr3_aa: CASSVQGAEAFF
cdr3_nt: TGTGCCAGTAGTGTACAGGGGGCTGAAGCTTTCTTT

d_call: -
clone_size: -
v_call: TRBV6-4
j_call: TRBJ2-1
cdr3_aa: CASSGGSGPYNEQFF
cdr3_nt: TGTGCCAGCAGTGGTGGTAGCGGACCATACAATGAGCAGTTCTTC

d_call: TRBD1
clone_size: -
v_call: TRBV27
j_call: TRBJ2-7
cdr3_aa: CASSLSWDRVEGEQYF
cdr3_nt: TGTGCCAGCAGTTTATCCTGGGACAGGGTTGAGGGCGAGCAGTACTTC

d_call: TRBD1
clone_size: -
v_call: TRBV5-4
j_call: TRBJ1-2
cdr3_aa: CASSLPGQGAGGYTF
cdr3_nt: TGTGCCAGCAGCTTACCAGGACAGGGGGCCGGTGGCTACACCTTC

d_call: -
clone_size: -
v_call: TRBV4-1
j_call: TRBJ2-1
cdr3_aa: CASSRGLDGYNEQFF
cdr3_nt: TGCGCCAGCAGCCGAGGGTTGGACGGATACAATGAGCAGTTCTTC

d_call: TRBD2
clone_size: -
v_call: TRBV7-2
j_call: TRBJ2-7
cdr3_aa: CASSPLAGSAQYF
cdr3_nt: TGTGCCAGCAGCCCACTAGCGGGATCGGCGCAGTACTTC

d_call: -
clone_size: -
v_call: TRBV7-2
j_call: TRBJ2-7
cdr3_aa: CASSLAGGYEQYF
cdr3_nt: TGTGCCAGCAGCTTAGCCGGCGGCTACGAGCAGTACTTC

d_call: TRBD1
clone_size: -
v_call: TRBV30
j_call: TRBJ2-4
cdr3_aa: CAWSPDRGLKNIQYF
cdr3_nt: TGTGCCTGGAGCCCGGACAGGGGGCTTAAAAACATTCAGTACTTC

d_call: -
clone_size: -
v_call: TRBV6-2/TRBV6-3
j_call: TRBJ2-7
cdr3_aa: CASSQTISYEQYF
cdr3_nt: TGTGCCAGCAGTCAGACTATTTCCTACGAGCAGTACTTC

d_call: -
clone_size: once
v_call: TRBV7-2
j_call: TRBJ2-7
cdr3_aa: CASSLATLYEQYF
cdr3_nt: TGTGCCAGCAGCTTAGCGACCCTCTACGAGCAGTACTTC

d_call: -
clone_size: -
v_call: TRBV7-8
j_call: TRBJ1-2
cdr3_aa: CASSLALGSRNYGYTF
cdr3_nt: TGTGCCAGCAGCTTAGCGCTTGGAAGTAGGAACTATGGCTACACCTTC

d_call: TRBD2
clone_size: -
v_call: TRBV6-4
j_call: TRBJ2-3
cdr3_aa: CASSDSAGGRTDTQYF
cdr3_nt: TGTGCCAGCAGTGACTCTGCGGGAGGTCGCACAGATACGCAGTATTTT

d_call: TRBD2
clone_size: -
v_call: TRBV3-1/TRBV3-2
j_call: TRBJ2-7
cdr3_aa: CASSPSGTNLREQYF
cdr3_nt: TGTGCCAGCAGCCCTTCCGGGACTAATTTACGAGAGCAGTACTTC

d_call: -
clone_size: -
v_call: TRBV5-1
j_call: TRBJ2-3
cdr3_aa: CASSLGGQRLPDTQYF
cdr3_nt: TGCGCCAGCAGTCTGGGAGGTCAGAGGCTCCCAGATACGCAGTATTTT

d_call: -
clone_size: -
v_call: TRBV18
j_call: TRBJ1-1
cdr3_aa: CASSPPGGEDTEAFF
cdr3_nt: TGTGCCAGCTCACCCCCCGGAGGAGAGGACACTGAAGCTTTCTTT

d_call: -
clone_size: -
v_call: TRBV18
j_call: TRBJ2-7
cdr3_aa: CASSRRDYEQYF
cdr3_nt: TGTGCCAGCTCCCGTAGAGACTACGAGCAGTACTTC

d_call: TRBD2
clone_size: -
v_call: TRBV5-4
j_call: TRBJ2-5
cdr3_aa: CASSISGLAGISETQYF
cdr3_nt: TGTGCCAGCAGCATTTCGGGGCTAGCGGGAATATCAGAGACCCAGTACTTC

d_call: TRBD2
clone_size: -
v_call: TRBV4-1
j_call: TRBJ2-7
cdr3_aa: CASSRTGQGGSGRALNEQYF
cdr3_nt: TGCGCCAGCAGCCGGACCGGCCAAGGAGGTAGCGGGAGGGCCTTAAACGAGCAGTACTTC

d_call: -
clone_size: -
v_call: TRBV18
j_call: TRBJ2-3
cdr3_aa: CASSPVRGIDTQYF
cdr3_nt: TGTGCCAGCTCACCGGTCCGGGGCATAGATACGCAGTATTTT

d_call: TRBD1
clone_size: -
v_call: TRBV5-1
j_call: TRBJ2-5
cdr3_aa: CASSPGQQYQETQYF
cdr3_nt: TGCGCCAGCAGCCCGGGACAGCAGTACCAAGAGACCCAGTACTTC